Shown below are 17 T cell receptor beta chains from a single sample sequenced in a study of cytomegalovirus exposure and HLA in healthy donors. This table comes from immunoSEQ multiplex PCR, and its TCRdb copy is limited to in-frame clones, with some not included. The data contain 140,000 to 150,000 clones, 91% of them seen just once; the ten biggest clones take up about 0.65%. The sequencing input was PBMCs. The source of these receptors is a man between 18 and 29 years old in good health and CMV-seronegative.

The CDR3 region has the DNA TGTGCCAGCAGTGCCAGCGGGAGCCCCTACAATGAGCAGTTCTTC. Translating it yields CASSASGSPYNEQFF. V and J are TRBV25-1 and TRBJ2-1; TRBD2 agrees at 8 bases. The length of the CDR3 is 15 residues. The V segment lost 4 bases and the J segment 2 bases; nucleotides outside the gene matches: 4. Germline V CDR1 and CDR2: MGHDK, SYGVNS.

V gene TRBV4-1 combines with J gene TRBJ2-3; 15 positions match TRBD2. The CDR3 extends over 16 amino acids. J was trimmed by 6 bases and V by 5 bases; bases with no gene match: 6. Looked up from germline, CDR1 is MGHRA and CDR2 is YSYEKL. The CDR3 nucleotides are TGCGCCAGCAGCTCCGGACTAGCGGGAGGGTTGGATACGCAGTATTTT. Encoded protein: CASSSGLAGGLDTQYF.

The V call is TRBV6-5, the J call TRBJ2-7, with 7 nucleotides matching TRBD2. Germline V gene sequence: CDR1 MNHEY, CDR2 SVGAGI. This CDR3 is 15 amino acids long. The J segment lost 2 bases and the V segment lost 5 bases, leaving 9 bases of the junction unmatched. Here the CDR3 reads CASSPTGTTPYEQYF. The CDR3 DNA is TGTGCCAGCAGTCCTACGGGGACTACCCCCTACGAGCAGTACTTC.

The chain joins TRBV25-1 to TRBJ2-1, with D possibly matching TRBD1 (6 bases). The CDR3 is 15 residues long. V was shortened by 3 bases and J by 6 bases, with 15 bases between the two germline ends. Germline values: CDR1 MGHDK, CDR2 SYGVNS. Written as DNA, the CDR3 is TGTGCCAGCAGTGATAGCCGAGGGGGTAGCAATGAGCAGTTCTTC. Protein sequence: CASSDSRGGSNEQFF.

The rearrangement links TRBV5-1 to TRBJ2-1; 13 bases agree with TRBD2. The J segment lost 0 bases and the V segment lost 4 bases, leaving 1 base of the junction unmatched. CDR1 SGHRS and CDR2 YFSETQ come from the germline V gene. The length of the CDR3 is 16 residues. DNA of the CDR3: TGCGCCAGCAGCAGGACTAGCGGGGGCTCCTACAATGAGCAGTTCTTC. It specifies CASSRTSGGSYNEQFF. The full variable domain, rest sourced from reference TRBV5-1 and TRBJ2-1, is KAGVTQTPRYLIKTRGQQVTLSCSPISGHRSVSWYQQTPGQGLQFLFEYFSETQRNKGNFPGRFSGRQFSNSRSEMNVSTLELGDSALYLCASSRTSGGSYNEQFFGPGTRLTVL.

The chain couples TRBV4-1 to TRBJ2-2; TRBD2 matches 9 bases. The germline V gene encodes CDR1 MGHRA and CDR2 YSYEKL. The V segment lost 0 bases and the J segment 2 bases; nucleotides outside the gene matches: 4. The CDR3 extends over 17 amino acids. The CDR3 DNA reads TGCGCCAGCAGCCAAGATGGCGGGGGGGCCAACACCGGGGAGCTGTTTTTT. It yields the protein CASSQDGGGANTGELFF.

The chain recombines TRBV18 with TRBJ1-3, with D possibly matching TRBD1 (6 bases). Trimming pared 4 bases from V and 4 bases from J, leaving 20 bases between. The germline V gene has CDR1 KGHSH and CDR2 LQKENI. The length of the CDR3 is 17 residues. The CDR3 nucleotides are TGTGCCAGCTCACTATGGGACACCTCCCGGGGAGGAAACACCATATATTTT. It codes for CASSLWDTSRGGNTIYF.

V gene TRBV11-3 combines with J gene TRBJ2-5; 14 positions agree with TRBD2. Germline CDR1 is SGHNT and CDR2 is YENEEA. This CDR3 has 15 amino acids. Unmatched junction bases numbered 1, after V lost 0 bases and J lost 7 bases. The DNA for the CDR3 is TGTGCCAGCAGCTTAGATGGGACTAGCGGGGGGACCCAGTACTTC. Amino acids: CASSLDGTSGGTQYF.

The genes are TRBV29-1 and TRBJ2-2; 8 bases agree with TRBD1. The germline V gene encodes CDR1 SQVTM and CDR2 ANQGSEA. The CDR3 sequence is 14 residues long. V shed 2 bases, J shed 6 bases, and the junction held 5 bases outside the gene matches. The CDR3, as DNA: TGCAGCGTTGAAAGGACACAGGGGGCCGGGGAGCTGTTTTTT. Residues: CSVERTQGAGELFF.

The chain couples TRBV18 to TRBJ2-3, with D possibly TRBD1 on 6 matching bases. Germline-derived CDR1 and CDR2 are KGHSH and LQKENI. The CDR3 spans 18 residues. The ends were cut back, 4 bases at V and 2 bases at J, with 22 bases in the middle. CDR3 protein: CASSLIPSQGSPTDTQYF. In DNA, the CDR3 is TGTGCCAGCTCACTTATTCCGTCACAGGGCTCCCCCACAGATACGCAGTATTTT.

On this clone itself: This sample also contains other DNA sequences that code for the same CDR3. The gene calls are TRBV29-1 and TRBJ2-1; 8 positions agree with TRBD2. Unmatched junction bases numbered 2, after V lost 1 base and J lost 6 bases. CDR1 and CDR2 (germline): SQVTM, ANQGSEA. This CDR3 is built from 13 residues. The CDR3 sequence is CSVEAGGLNEQFF. As DNA, the CDR3 is TGCAGCGTTGAAGCGGGGGGGCTCAATGAGCAGTTCTTC.

The rearrangement links TRBV7-9 to TRBJ1-4, with D unclear. Germline CDR1 is SEHNR and CDR2 is FQNEAQ (reference sequence). The V gene lost 4 bases and the J gene lost 7 bases, with 13 bases spanning the gap. The CDR3 sequence is 14 residues long. This chain's CDR3 is CASSSAGSGEKLFF. CDR3 coding DNA: TGTGCCAGCAGCTCCGCGGGGTCGGGTGAAAAACTGTTTTTT.

The chain recombines TRBV11-2 with TRBJ1-1, with TRBD1 as a possible D gene (6 bases). Trimming took 4 bases from V and 1 from J, leaving 13 bases between them. Germline V gene lookup returns CDR1 SGHAT and CDR2 FQNNGV. CDR3 length equals 15 residues. The CDR3 sequence: CASSSGTLSNTEAFF. The CDR3 nucleotides read TGTGCCAGCAGCTCGGGGACATTATCGAACACTGAAGCTTTCTTT.

The CDR3 nucleotides read TGTGCCAGCAGTACAAATACAGATACGCAGTATTTT. As protein: CASSTNTDTQYF. The V call is TRBV2, the J call TRBJ2-3; D gene ambiguous. Germline V CDR1 and CDR2: SNHLY, FYNNEI. This CDR3 contains 12 residues. Trimming shortened V by 5 bases and J by 3 bases, and 6 bases separated the two germline ends.

The genes are TRBV5-1 and TRBJ1-1; maybe TRBD1 (6 bases). V was trimmed by 4 bases and J by 2 bases, leaving 12 bases between them. Looked up from germline, CDR1 is SGHRS and CDR2 is YFSETQ. This CDR3 has 14 residues. CDR3: CASSKDSTNTEAFF. The DNA for the CDR3 is TGCGCCAGCAGCAAGGACAGTACCAACACTGAAGCTTTCTTT.

The J gene is TRBJ2-3, the V gene TRBV21-1; the table assigns TRBD2, which was not confirmed against the DNA. TRBV21-1 is described as a pseudogene. The CDR3 totals 17 residues. The CDR3 loop reads CASSPGLAGLSTDTQYF. CDR3 nucleotide sequence: TGTGCCAGCAGCCCGGGACTAGCGGGGCTGAGCACAGATACGCAGTATTTT.

J is TRBJ2-7 and V is TRBV7-9; D gene ambiguous. This CDR3 contains 13 residues. Per the germline V gene, CDR1 is SEHNR and CDR2 is FQNEAQ (reference sequence). The V and J ends lost 5 bases and 0 bases respectively, with 8 bases between them. CDR3 residues: CASSPPSSYEQYF. For the CDR3, the DNA is TGTGCCAGCAGCCCCCCCAGCTCCTACGAGCAGTACTTC.